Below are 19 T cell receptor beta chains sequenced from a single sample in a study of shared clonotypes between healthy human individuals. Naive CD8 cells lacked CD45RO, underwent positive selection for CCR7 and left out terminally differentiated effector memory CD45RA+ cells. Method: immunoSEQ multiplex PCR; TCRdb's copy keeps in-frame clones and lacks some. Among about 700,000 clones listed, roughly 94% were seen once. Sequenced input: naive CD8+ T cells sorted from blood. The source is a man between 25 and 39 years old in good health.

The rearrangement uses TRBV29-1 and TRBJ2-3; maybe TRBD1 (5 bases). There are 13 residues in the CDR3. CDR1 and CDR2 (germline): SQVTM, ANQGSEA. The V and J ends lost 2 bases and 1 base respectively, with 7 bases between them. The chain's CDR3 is CSVEIQGTDTQYF. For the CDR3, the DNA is TGCAGCGTTGAAATACAGGGCACAGATACGCAGTATTTT.

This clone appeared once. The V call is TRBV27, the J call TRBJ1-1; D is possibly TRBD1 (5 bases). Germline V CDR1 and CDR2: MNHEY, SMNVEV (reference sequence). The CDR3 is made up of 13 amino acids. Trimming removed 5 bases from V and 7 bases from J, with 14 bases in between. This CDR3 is CASSPGVGDEAFF. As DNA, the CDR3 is TGTGCCAGCAGTCCCGGAGTAGGGGATGAAGCTTTCTTT.

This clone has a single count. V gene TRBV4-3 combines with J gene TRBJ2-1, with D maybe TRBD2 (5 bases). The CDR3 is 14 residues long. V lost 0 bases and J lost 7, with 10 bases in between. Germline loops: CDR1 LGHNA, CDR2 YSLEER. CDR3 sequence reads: CASSQDSVANEQFF. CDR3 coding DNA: TGCGCCAGCAGCCAAGATAGTGTAGCGAATGAGCAGTTCTTC.

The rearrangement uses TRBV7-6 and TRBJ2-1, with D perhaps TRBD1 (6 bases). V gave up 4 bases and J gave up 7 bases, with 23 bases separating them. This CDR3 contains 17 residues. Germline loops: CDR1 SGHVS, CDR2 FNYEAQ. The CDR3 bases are TGTGCCAGCAGCTCAGGGGTCAGGGTGGGTCTAGGTAATGAGCAGTTCTTC. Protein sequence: CASSSGVRVGLGNEQFF.

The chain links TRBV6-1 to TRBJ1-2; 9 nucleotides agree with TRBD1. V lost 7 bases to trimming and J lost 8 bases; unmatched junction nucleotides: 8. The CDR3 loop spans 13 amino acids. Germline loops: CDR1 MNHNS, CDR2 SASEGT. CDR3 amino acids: CASKRTGVWGYTF. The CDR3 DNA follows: TGTGCCAGCAAAAGGACAGGGGTATGGGGCTACACCTTC.

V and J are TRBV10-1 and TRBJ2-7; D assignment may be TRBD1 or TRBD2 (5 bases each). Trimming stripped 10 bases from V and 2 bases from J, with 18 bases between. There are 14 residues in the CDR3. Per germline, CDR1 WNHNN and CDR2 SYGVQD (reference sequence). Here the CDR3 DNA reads TGCGCCACAAGTAACGGGGCTTCAACCTACGAGCAGTACTTC. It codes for CATSNGASTYEQYF.

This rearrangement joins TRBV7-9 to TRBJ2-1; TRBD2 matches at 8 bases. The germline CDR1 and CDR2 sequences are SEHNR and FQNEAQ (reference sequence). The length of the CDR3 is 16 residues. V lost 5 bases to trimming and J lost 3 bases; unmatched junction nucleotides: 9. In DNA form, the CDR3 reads TGTGCCAGCAGCGCCCGGACTAGCCTAAACTACAATGAGCAGTTCTTC. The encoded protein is CASSARTSLNYNEQFF.

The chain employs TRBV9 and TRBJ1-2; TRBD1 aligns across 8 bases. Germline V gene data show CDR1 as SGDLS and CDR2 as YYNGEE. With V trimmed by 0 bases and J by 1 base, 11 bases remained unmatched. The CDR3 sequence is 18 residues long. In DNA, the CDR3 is TGTGCCAGCAGCGTAGCCTCAACGACAGGGGTCGATAACTATGGCTACACCTTC. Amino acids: CASSVASTTGVDNYGYTF.

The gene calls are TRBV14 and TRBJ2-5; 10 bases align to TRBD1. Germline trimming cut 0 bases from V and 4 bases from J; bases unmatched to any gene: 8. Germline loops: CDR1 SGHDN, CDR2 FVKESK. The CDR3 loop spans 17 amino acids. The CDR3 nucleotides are TGTGCCAGCAGCCAAGAAGTCGGGACAGGGGTGGGAGAGACCCAGTACTTC. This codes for CASSQEVGTGVGETQYF.

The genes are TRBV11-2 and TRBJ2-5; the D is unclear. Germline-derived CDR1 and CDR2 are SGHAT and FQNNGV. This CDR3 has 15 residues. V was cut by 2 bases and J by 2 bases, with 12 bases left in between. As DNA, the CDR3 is TGTGCCAGCAGCTTACGGCCGGGCATACAAGAGACCCAGTACTTC. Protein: CASSLRPGIQETQYF.

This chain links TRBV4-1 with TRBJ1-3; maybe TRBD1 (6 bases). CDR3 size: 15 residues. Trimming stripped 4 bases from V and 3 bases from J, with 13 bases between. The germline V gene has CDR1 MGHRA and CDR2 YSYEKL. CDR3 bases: TGCGCCAGCAGCCCCAACAGGGCAAGTGGAAACACCATATATTTT. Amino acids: CASSPNRASGNTIYF.

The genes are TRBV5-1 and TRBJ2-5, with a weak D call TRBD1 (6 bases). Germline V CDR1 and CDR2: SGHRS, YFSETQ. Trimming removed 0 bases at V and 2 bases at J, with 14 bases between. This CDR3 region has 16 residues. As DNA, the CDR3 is TGCGCCAGCAGCTTGGAACAGGGTTTCGGACAAGAGACCCAGTACTTC. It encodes CASSLEQGFGQETQYF.

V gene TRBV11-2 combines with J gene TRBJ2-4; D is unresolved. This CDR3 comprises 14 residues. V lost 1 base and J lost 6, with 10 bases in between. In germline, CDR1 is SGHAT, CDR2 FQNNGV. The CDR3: CASSLGGGLNIQYF. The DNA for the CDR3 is TGTGCCAGCAGCTTAGGGGGTGGGCTAAACATTCAGTACTTC. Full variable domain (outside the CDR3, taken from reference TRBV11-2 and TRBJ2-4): EAGVAQSPRYKIIEKRQSVAFWCNPISGHATLYWYQQILGQGPKLLIQFQNNGVVDDSQLPKDRFSAERLKGVDSTLKIQPAKLEDSAVYLCASSLGGGLNIQYFGAGTRLSVL.

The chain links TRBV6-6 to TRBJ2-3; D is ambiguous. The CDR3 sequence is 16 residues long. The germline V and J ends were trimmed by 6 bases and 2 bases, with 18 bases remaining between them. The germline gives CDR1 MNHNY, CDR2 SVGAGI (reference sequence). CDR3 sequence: CASRGSLERHTDTQYF. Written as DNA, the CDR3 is TGTGCCAGCAGGGGTTCGTTGGAGCGCCACACAGATACGCAGTATTTT.

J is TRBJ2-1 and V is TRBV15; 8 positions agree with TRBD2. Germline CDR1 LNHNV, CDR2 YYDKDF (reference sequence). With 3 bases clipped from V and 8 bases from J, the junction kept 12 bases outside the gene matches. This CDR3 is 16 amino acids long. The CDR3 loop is CATSSPIGRASDEQFF. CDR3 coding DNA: TGTGCCACCAGCAGTCCTATCGGGAGGGCCAGCGATGAGCAGTTCTTC.

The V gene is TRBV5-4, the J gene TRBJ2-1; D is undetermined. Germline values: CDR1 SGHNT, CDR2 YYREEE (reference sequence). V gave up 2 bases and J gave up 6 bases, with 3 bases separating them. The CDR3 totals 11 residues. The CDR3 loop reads CASSFTNEQFF. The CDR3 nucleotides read TGTGCCAGCAGCTTTACCAATGAGCAGTTCTTC.

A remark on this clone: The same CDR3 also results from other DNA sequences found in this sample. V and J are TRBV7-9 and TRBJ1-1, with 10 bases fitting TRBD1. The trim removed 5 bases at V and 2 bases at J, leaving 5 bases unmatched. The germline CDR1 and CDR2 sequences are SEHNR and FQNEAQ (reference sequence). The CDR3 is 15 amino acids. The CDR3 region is CASSTGTGVNTEAFF. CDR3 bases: TGTGCCAGCAGCACCGGGACAGGGGTTAACACTGAAGCTTTCTTT.

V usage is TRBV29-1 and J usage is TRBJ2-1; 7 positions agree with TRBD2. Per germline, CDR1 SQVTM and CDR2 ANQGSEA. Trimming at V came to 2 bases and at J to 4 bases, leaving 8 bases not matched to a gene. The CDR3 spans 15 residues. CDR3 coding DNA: TGCAGCGTTGAAAAGGGAGGGCTTTCTTACAATGAGCAGTTCTTC. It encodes CSVEKGGLSYNEQFF.

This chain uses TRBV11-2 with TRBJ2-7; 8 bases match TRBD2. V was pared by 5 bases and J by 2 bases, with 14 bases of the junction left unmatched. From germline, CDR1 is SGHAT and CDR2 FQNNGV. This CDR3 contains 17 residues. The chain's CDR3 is CASSPGRLAGDAYEQYF. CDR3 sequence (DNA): TGTGCCAGCAGCCCTGGTCGGCTAGCGGGCGACGCCTACGAGCAGTACTTC.